This TCR beta chain was found in a study of T-cell reconstitution after alpha-beta-depleted transplantation in children. General study points: T-cell counts and diversity were attributed mostly to newly produced T cells one year after transplant.

Preparation of the TCRbeta library involved a method that used unique molecular identifiers. Using its own MiXCR run on the PCR reads, TCRdb lists one record per CDR3 protein. The sample includes fewer than 400,000 distinct CDR3 sequences, approximately 23% of them seen just once. Trimming cost V 8 bases and J 2 bases, with 17 bases left between them. The CDR3 has 14 residues. Per germline, CDR1 SGHRS and CDR2 YFSETQ. For this clonotype: No antigen is known for it.

This material consisted of PBMCs, mostly from graft donor cells, taken 180 days after TCRalphabeta/CD19-depleted stem cell transplant. The chain couples TRBV5-1 to TRBJ2-7; tentatively, D is TRBD1 (6 bases). This receptor was obtained from a male patient aged 10-17 years who had a stem cell transplant for acute lymphoblastic leukemia, so the T cells may come from the graft donor. In DNA, the CDR3 is TGCGCCAGTGCGGAGGACAGCGTAACCTACGAGCAGTACTTC. Protein sequence: CASAEDSVTYEQYF. Supplemented by reference TRBV5-1 and TRBJ2-7, the full variable domain reads KAGVTQTPRYLIKTRGQQVTLSCSPISGHRSVSWYQQTPGQGLQFLFEYFSETQRNKGNFPGRFSGRQFSNSRSEMNVSTLELGDSALYLCASAEDSVTYEQYFGPGTRLTVT.